According to its frequency, the clone carrying this T cell receptor (beta chain) is medium-sized (0.01 to 0.1%). Its antigen is still unknown. The data originate from a study of CXCR3-negative and CXCR3-positive naive CD8 T cells. Through 5' RACE with UMI labels, the TRB cDNA libraries were prepared. TCRdb re-called the 5' RACE reads; every CDR3 protein appears as one record, without DNA. The clone table shows about 50,000 distinct CDR3 sequences, with the ten largest holding approximately 0.43%. Regarding the study as a whole: Expression of CXCR3 was partially reduced after cryopreservation, and fresh PBMCs were used in most assays.

The CDR3 is 13 residues long. Germline CDR1 reads SGHTA; CDR2 reads FQGNSA. The sequencing input was naive CXCR3- CD8+ T cells from blood. Specified subset: CD45RO-CCR7+CD27+CD95- naive CD8+ T cells lacking CXCR3 (TNR3-). The chain links TRBV7-2 to TRBJ2-3; TCRdb gives TRBD1 as the D gene, but with no DNA this cannot be confirmed. The sequence was obtained from a human donor in good health. Some clones in this sample may be carry-over from other donors' samples. CDR3 region: CASKGQNTDTQYF. The full variable domain, in which reference TRBV7-2 and TRBJ2-3 provide the parts outside the CDR3, is GAGVSQSPSNKVTEKGKDVELRCDPISGHTALYWYRQSLGQGLEFLIYFQGNSAPDKSGLPSDRFSAERTGGSVSTLTIQRTQQEDSAVYLCASKGQNTDTQYFGPGTRLTVL.